The 24 T cell receptor beta chains below all came from one sample that was sequenced in a study of cytotoxic CD8 clonotypes in ibrutinib-treated CLL. Measured with immunoSEQ multiplex PCR; TCRdb has only the in-frame clones, and not every one. The table has 130,000 or so clones, about 72% seen once. The sequencing used PBMCs, collected after 12 months of ibrutinib treatment. Source of these receptors: a human donor with chronic lymphocytic leukemia.

The chain recombines TRBV9 with TRBJ1-2; no definite D call. The V end was cut by 0 bases, the J end by 2 bases, with 11 bases between. The CDR3 is made up of 15 amino acids. Germline V lookup: CDR1 SGDLS, CDR2 YYNGEE. Here the CDR3 DNA reads TGTGCCAGCAGCGTAGGCCCGGCGGGAAACTATGGCTACACCTTC. This gives the protein CASSVGPAGNYGYTF.

The chain carries TRBV5-1 and TRBJ2-1; the D gene is possibly TRBD2 (5 bases). Looked up from germline, CDR1 is SGHRS and CDR2 is YFSETQ. The CDR3 has 18 amino acids. Trimming left V 0 bases short and J 0 bases short, with 16 bases between. The chain's CDR3 is CASSLGLSGSGSYNEQFF. In DNA, the CDR3 is TGCGCCAGCAGCTTGGGCCTGTCGGGGTCCGGCTCCTACAATGAGCAGTTCTTC.

J is TRBJ2-5 and V is TRBV15; D possibly corresponds to TRBD1 (5 bases). Trimming took 6 bases from V and 5 from J, leaving 13 bases between them. Germline CDR1 and CDR2: LNHNV and YYDKDF (reference sequence). This CDR3 comprises 13 residues. For the CDR3, the DNA is TGTGCCACCAGTCGTTCCCCAGGGGAGACCCAGTACTTC. Translation: CATSRSPGETQYF. Using reference TRBV15 and TRBJ2-5 for the parts outside the CDR3, the full variable domain is DAMVIQNPRYQVTQFGKPVTLSCSQTLNHNVMYWYQQKSSQAPKLLFHYYDKDFNNEADTPDNFQSRRPNTSFCFLDIRSPGLGDTAMYLCATSRSPGETQYFGPGTRLLVL.

As DNA, the CDR3 is TGTGCCAGCAGTGAACAGGGGGCCTTGAACACTGAAGCTTTCTTT. The encoded protein is CASSEQGALNTEAFF. The rearrangement uses TRBV6-4 and TRBJ1-1; 9 nucleotides align to TRBD1. The length of the CDR3 is 15 residues. Germline V CDR1 and CDR2: MRHNA, SNTAGT. V shed 3 bases, J shed 0 bases, and the junction held 2 bases outside the gene matches.

This clone was found a few times. This CDR3 reads CASIQGNIQYF. The CDR3 DNA is TGTGCCAGTATCCAGGGGAACATTCAGTACTTC. The chain recombines TRBV19 with TRBJ2-4, with a tentative D call TRBD1 (6 bases). V lost 7 bases and J 7 bases, leaving 8 bases between the germline ends. Germline V CDR1 and CDR2: LNHDA, SQIVND (reference sequence). The CDR3 has 11 residues. Combining the CDR3 with reference TRBV19 and TRBJ2-4 gives the whole variable domain DGGITQSPKYLFRKEGQNVTLSCEQNLNHDAMYWYRQDPGQGLRLIYYSQIVNDFQKGDIAEGYSVSREKKESFPLTVTSAQKNPTAFYLCASIQGNIQYFGAGTRLSVL.

V is TRBV7-2 and J is TRBJ2-3, with D maybe TRBD2 (5 bases). Germline CDR1 SGHTA, CDR2 FQGNSA. Trimming pared 10 bases from V and 0 bases from J, leaving 14 bases between. This CDR3 region has 14 residues. The CDR3 here is CATSPRGSTDTQYF. CDR3 nucleotides: TGTGCCACCTCTCCTCGGGGTAGCACAGATACGCAGTATTTT.

J is TRBJ1-1 and V is TRBV11-2; no firm D call. Trimming stripped 6 bases from V and 2 bases from J, with 10 bases between. Germline V gene sequence: CDR1 SGHAT, CDR2 FQNNGV. The CDR3 is 13 amino acids. CDR3: CASSTQVNTEAFF. CDR3 nucleotide sequence: TGTGCCAGCAGTACTCAAGTTAACACTGAAGCTTTCTTT. The whole variable domain, remainder taken from reference TRBV11-2 and TRBJ1-1, is EAGVAQSPRYKIIEKRQSVAFWCNPISGHATLYWYQQILGQGPKLLIQFQNNGVVDDSQLPKDRFSAERLKGVDSTLKIQPAKLEDSAVYLCASSTQVNTEAFFGQGTRLTVV.

This clone was counted a few times. The rearrangement joins TRBV9 to TRBJ2-2; D not resolved. CDR1 is SGDLS, CDR2 YYNGEE, per germline. V dropped 3 bases and J dropped 2 bases, with 5 bases sitting between them. This CDR3 is 13 amino acids long. This CDR3 is CASSEGNTGELFF. CDR3 in DNA: TGTGCCAGCAGCGAGGGTAACACCGGGGAGCTGTTTTTT.

The genes are TRBV6-1 and TRBJ2-3; TRBD1 aligns across 8 bases. V dropped 7 bases and J dropped 5; count of bases not matched to a gene: 8. The CDR3 covers 14 residues. In germline, CDR1 is MNHNS, CDR2 SASEGT. The CDR3 coding sequence is TGTGCCAGCACCCGGCAGGGGGCGGAAGATACGCAGTATTTT. It yields the protein CASTRQGAEDTQYF.

The V and J genes are TRBV5-1 and TRBJ2-5, with TRBD1 as a possible D gene (6 bases). This CDR3 has 15 residues. V was pared by 0 bases and J by 5 bases, with 14 bases between. Per the germline V gene, CDR1 is SGHRS and CDR2 is YFSETQ. The CDR3 spells CASSLGAGEWETQYF. Here the CDR3 DNA reads TGCGCCAGCAGCTTGGGGGCAGGGGAATGGGAGACCCAGTACTTC.

V and J are TRBV2 and TRBJ2-5; TRBD2 matches 13 bases. From germline, CDR1 is SNHLY and CDR2 FYNNEI. The CDR3 totals 15 residues. The V segment lost 9 bases and the J segment 0 bases; nucleotides outside the gene matches: 4. The CDR3 here is CARGLAGPYQETQYF. CDR3 bases: TGTGCCAGGGGACTAGCGGGGCCGTACCAAGAGACCCAGTACTTC.

This clone was seen only once. In DNA form, the CDR3 reads TGTGCCAGCAGCTTAGACCGGCAGAATCAGCCCCAGCATTTT. Its translation: CASSLDRQNQPQHF. The chain joins TRBV7-2 to TRBJ1-5; D gene unclear. This CDR3 region has 14 residues. Germline CDR1 is SGHTA and CDR2 is FQGNSA. V was shortened by 1 base and J by 4 bases, with 8 bases between the two germline ends.

This clone showed up just a few times. CDR3 in amino acids: CASGQGWSTDTQYF. For the CDR3, the DNA is TGTGCCAGCGGACAGGGATGGAGCACAGATACGCAGTATTTT. The gene calls are TRBV9 and TRBJ2-3; 8 bases fit TRBD1. CDR1 is SGDLS, CDR2 YYNGEE, per germline. After removal of 7 bases from V and 0 bases from J, the junction contained 4 bases not matched to a gene. This CDR3 has 14 residues.

As regards this clone: The junction and the germline gene differ at one end; a read error may be behind it. CDR3 region: CASSLGQGGEKLFF. CDR3 DNA: TGTGCCAGCAGCTTGGGACAGGGCGGTGAAAAACTGTTTTTT. The chain recombines TRBV5-3 with TRBJ1-4, with 9 nucleotides matching TRBD1. TRBV5-3 is filed as an ORF, its function uncertain. The CDR3 has 14 residues.

The CDR3, as DNA: TGTGCCAGCAGCCGTAGCGGGGGGTACTACGAGCAGTACTTC. Its protein product is CASSRSGGYYEQYF. V usage is TRBV7-2 and J usage is TRBJ2-7, with 10 positions matching TRBD2. CDR1 is SGHTA and CDR2 is FQGNSA in the germline V gene. The CDR3 extends over 14 amino acids. With V trimmed by 5 bases and J by 3 bases, 4 bases remained unmatched. Full variable domain (missing parts from reference TRBV7-2 and TRBJ2-7): GAGVSQSPSNKVTEKGKDVELRCDPISGHTALYWYRQSLGQGLEFLIYFQGNSAPDKSGLPSDRFSAERTGGSVSTLTIQRTQQEDSAVYLCASSRSGGYYEQYFGPGTRLTVT.

The V call is TRBV5-4, the J call TRBJ1-2, with D perhaps TRBD1 (5 bases). CDR3 length: 14 amino acids. Germline values: CDR1 SGHNT, CDR2 YYREEE (reference sequence). V was shortened by 0 bases and J by 6 bases, with 12 bases between the two germline ends. The CDR3 here is CASSLGTGPHGYTF. CDR3 nucleotides: TGTGCCAGCAGCTTGGGTACAGGACCACATGGCTACACCTTC. The full variable domain, in which reference TRBV5-4 and TRBJ1-2 provide the parts outside the CDR3, is ETGVTQSPTHLIKTRGQQVTLRCSSQSGHNTVSWYQQALGQGPQFIFQYYREEENGRGNFPPRFSGLQFPNYSSELNVNALELDDSALYLCASSLGTGPHGYTFGSGTRLTVV.

The genes are TRBV4-1 and TRBJ2-3; 10 bases are shared with TRBD2. J gave up 6 bases and V 2 bases, and 5 bases lay outside the gene matches. This CDR3 is 15 amino acids long. The germline V gene has CDR1 MGHRA and CDR2 YSYEKL. The CDR3 loop reads CASSQPTSGSDTQYF. In nucleotides, the CDR3 is TGCGCCAGCAGCCAACCGACTAGCGGGTCGGATACGCAGTATTTT.

The chain links TRBV18 to TRBJ2-7, with TRBD2 identical over 9 bases. The CDR3 has 15 residues. V shed 3 bases, J shed 9 bases, and the junction held 12 bases outside the gene matches. Germline loops: CDR1 KGHSH, CDR2 LQKENI. CDR3 region: CASSPQTSGPTGQYF. The CDR3 DNA reads as TGTGCCAGCTCACCGCAGACTAGCGGCCCCACGGGGCAGTACTTC.

This clone has just one count. The chain couples TRBV4-3 to TRBJ1-3; unclear D gene. CDR1 is LGHNA, CDR2 YSLEER, per germline. With 0 bases removed from V and 4 bases from J, the gap between germline ends came to 10 bases. The length of the CDR3 is 15 residues. CDR3 sequence reads: CASSQDNGSGNTIYF. For the CDR3, the DNA is TGCGCCAGCAGCCAAGATAACGGGTCCGGAAACACCATATATTTT.

V gene TRBV6-1 combines with J gene TRBJ2-1; 8 bases align to TRBD1. J gave up 10 bases and V 3 bases, and 8 bases lay outside the gene matches. There are 14 residues in the CDR3. Germline lookup yields CDR1 MNHNS and CDR2 SASEGT. In DNA form, the CDR3 reads TGTGCCAGCAGTGAGCCCGACAGGGGCCGCGAGCAGTTCTTC. Protein product: CASSEPDRGREQFF.

The gene calls are TRBV6-1 and TRBJ2-7, with a weak D call TRBD2 (6 bases). This CDR3 region has 14 residues. Per germline, CDR1 MNHNS and CDR2 SASEGT. With 7 bases removed from V and 6 bases from J, the gap between germline ends came to 19 bases. The CDR3 region is CASKVHYGGPEQYF. The CDR3 DNA follows: TGTGCCAGCAAAGTCCACTACGGGGGTCCCGAGCAGTACTTC.

This clone has more than one count but fewer than ten. The rearrangement joins TRBV4-1 to TRBJ1-2; the D gene is possibly TRBD1 (5 bases). Trimming cost V 4 bases and J 4 bases, with 16 bases left between them. The CDR3 loop spans 15 amino acids. The germline V gene has CDR1 MGHRA and CDR2 YSYEKL. Written as DNA, the CDR3 is TGCGCCAGCAGCCCCCAAGGGGCATCGGGCTATGGCTACACCTTC. Translation: CASSPQGASGYGYTF.

This clone was picked up one time. V gene TRBV6-1 combines with J gene TRBJ1-2, with TRBD1 matching 7 bases. The V gene end was trimmed by 4 bases and the J gene end by 7 bases; junction bases not matched to a gene: 6. CDR3 length: 13 amino acids. Germline CDR1 MNHNS, CDR2 SASEGT. The CDR3, as DNA: TGTGCCAGCAGTGGACAGGGCTGGGGTGGCTACACCTTC. As protein: CASSGQGWGGYTF.

The chain couples TRBV19 to TRBJ2-7; perhaps TRBD2 as D (6 bases). Germline V CDR1 and CDR2: LNHDA, SQIVND (reference sequence). Trimming left V 5 bases short and J 5 bases short, with 22 bases between. This CDR3 region has 16 residues. The CDR3 DNA sequence: TGTGCCAGTAGTGAAAATGGGGGGATCGGGATGGACGAGCAGTACTTC. Translating gives CASSENGGIGMDEQYF.